Here is one TCR beta chain with its context. The sample originates from a study of technical replicates of blood from a few donors. V lost 5 bases and J lost 0, with 17 bases in between. CDR3 length: 18 residues. Germline V CDR1 and CDR2: SGHDN, FVKESK. Clones were sequenced by immunoSEQ multiplex PCR, and TCRdb holds only the in-frame ones, with some missing. The sample records under 95,000 clones, about 98% being singletons. The V gene is TRBV14, the J gene TRBJ1-6; a possible D gene is TRBD1 (5 bases). This receptor was identified in a human donor in good health. Sequenced: T cells isolated from PBMCs. This CDR3 is CASSEKGYFNSYNSPLHF. DNA for the CDR3: TGTGCCAGCAGCGAGAAGGGGTACTTTAACTCCTATAATTCACCCCTCCACTTT. Full variable domain (rest looked up from reference TRBV14 and TRBJ1-6): EAGVTQFPSHSVIEKGQTVTLRCDPISGHDNLYWYRRVMGKEIKFLLHFVKESKQDESGMPNNRFLAERTGGTYSTLKVQPAELEDSGVYFCASSEKGYFNSYNSPLHFGNGTRLTVT.